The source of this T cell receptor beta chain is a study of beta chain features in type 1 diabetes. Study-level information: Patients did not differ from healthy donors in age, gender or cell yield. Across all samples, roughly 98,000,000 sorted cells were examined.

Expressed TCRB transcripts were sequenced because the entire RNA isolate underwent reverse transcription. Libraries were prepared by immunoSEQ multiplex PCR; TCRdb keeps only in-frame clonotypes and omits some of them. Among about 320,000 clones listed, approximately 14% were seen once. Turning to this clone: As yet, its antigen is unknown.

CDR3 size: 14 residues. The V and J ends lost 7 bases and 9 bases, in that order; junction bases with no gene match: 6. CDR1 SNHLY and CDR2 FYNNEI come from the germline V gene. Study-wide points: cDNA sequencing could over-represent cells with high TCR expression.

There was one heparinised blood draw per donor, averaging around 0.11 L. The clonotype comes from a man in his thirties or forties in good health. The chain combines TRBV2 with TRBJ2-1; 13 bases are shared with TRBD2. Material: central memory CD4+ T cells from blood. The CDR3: CASTPRTSGGEQFF. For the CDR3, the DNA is TGTGCCAGCACGCCGAGGACTAGCGGGGGTGAGCAGTTCTTC.